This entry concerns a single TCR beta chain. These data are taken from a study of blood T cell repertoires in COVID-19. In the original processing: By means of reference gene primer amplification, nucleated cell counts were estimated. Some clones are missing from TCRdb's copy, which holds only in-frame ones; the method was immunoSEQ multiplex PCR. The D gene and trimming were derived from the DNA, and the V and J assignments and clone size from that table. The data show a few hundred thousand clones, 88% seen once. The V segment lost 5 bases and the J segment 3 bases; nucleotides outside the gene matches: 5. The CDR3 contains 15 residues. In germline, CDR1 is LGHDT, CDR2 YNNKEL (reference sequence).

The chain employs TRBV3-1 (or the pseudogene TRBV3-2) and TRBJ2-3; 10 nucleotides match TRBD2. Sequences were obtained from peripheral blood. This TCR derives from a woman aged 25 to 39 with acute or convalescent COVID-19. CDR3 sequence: CASSEGLAATDTQYF. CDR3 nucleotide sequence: TGTGCCAGCAGCGAAGGACTAGCGGCGACAGATACGCAGTATTTT.